This T cell receptor beta chain was recorded in a study of T cell responses to AZD1222 COVID-19 vaccine. General observations from the study: Among vaccine-associated CD4 TCRs, coverage spanned spike, with dominance at 160-218 and 743-854. Close to half of all spike-specific TCRs reportedly target regions of the variants that are unmutated. Seropositive AZD1222 recipients at baseline numbered only five or six.

The protocol was immunoSEQ multiplex PCR, while the TCRdb copy is restricted to in-frame clones and leaves out a portion. The data show about 180,000 clones, roughly 88% seen once. A remark on this clone: Its specificity is not known.

The CDR3 runs 16 residues. CDR1 and CDR2 (germline): KGHSH, LQKENI. The V end was cut by 1 base, the J end by 8 bases, with 17 bases between. The V and J genes are TRBV18 and TRBJ2-2; D remains ambiguous. The source was peripheral blood, collected on day 0 of AZD1222 vaccination. The clonotype originates from an adult in good health. This CDR3 reads CASSPRLTADGGELFF. CDR3 sequence (DNA): TGTGCCAGCTCACCACGGTTGACCGCCGATGGGGGGGAGCTGTTTTTT.